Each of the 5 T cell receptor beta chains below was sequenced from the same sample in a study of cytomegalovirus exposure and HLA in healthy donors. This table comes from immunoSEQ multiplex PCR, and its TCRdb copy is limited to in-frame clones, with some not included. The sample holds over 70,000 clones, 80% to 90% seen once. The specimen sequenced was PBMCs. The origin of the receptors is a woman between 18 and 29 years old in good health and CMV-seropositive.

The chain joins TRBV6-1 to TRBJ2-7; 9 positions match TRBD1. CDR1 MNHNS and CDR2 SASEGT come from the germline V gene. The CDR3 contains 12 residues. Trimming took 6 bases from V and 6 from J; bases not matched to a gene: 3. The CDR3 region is CASRGTGTEQYF. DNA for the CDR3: TGTGCCAGCAGGGGGACAGGGACCGAGCAGTACTTC.

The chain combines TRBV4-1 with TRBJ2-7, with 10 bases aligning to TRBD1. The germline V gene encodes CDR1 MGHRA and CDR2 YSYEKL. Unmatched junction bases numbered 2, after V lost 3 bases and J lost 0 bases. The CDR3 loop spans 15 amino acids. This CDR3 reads CASSQGTGVSYEQYF. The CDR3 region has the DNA TGCGCCAGCAGCCAGGGGACAGGGGTCTCCTACGAGCAGTACTTC.

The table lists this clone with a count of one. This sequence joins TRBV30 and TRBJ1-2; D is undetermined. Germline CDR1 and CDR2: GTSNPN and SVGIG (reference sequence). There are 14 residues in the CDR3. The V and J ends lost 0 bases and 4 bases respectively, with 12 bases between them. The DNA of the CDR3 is TGTGCCTGGAGTGTATGGAGACCCAGCTATGGCTACACCTTC. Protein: CAWSVWRPSYGYTF.

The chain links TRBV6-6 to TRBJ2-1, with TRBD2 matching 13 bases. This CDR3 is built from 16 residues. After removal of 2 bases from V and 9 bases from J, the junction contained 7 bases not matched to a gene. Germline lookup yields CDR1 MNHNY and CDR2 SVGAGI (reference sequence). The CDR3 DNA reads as TGTGCCAGCAGTTACATTACTAGCGGGGGGGCCCCTGAGCAGTTCTTC. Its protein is CASSYITSGGAPEQFF.

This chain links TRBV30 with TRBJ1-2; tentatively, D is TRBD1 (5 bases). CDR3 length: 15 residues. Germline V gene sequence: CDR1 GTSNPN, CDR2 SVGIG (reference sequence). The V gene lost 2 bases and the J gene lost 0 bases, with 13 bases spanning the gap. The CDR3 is CAWSRGAGSNYGYTF. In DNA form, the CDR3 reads TGTGCCTGGAGTCGTGGGGCCGGTTCTAACTATGGCTACACCTTC.